Listed below are T cell receptor beta chains from one sample, sequenced in a study of T cell responses to AZD1222 COVID-19 vaccine. Here immunoSEQ multiplex PCR was the method, and the copy in TCRdb shows in-frame clones only, minus some. The table lists 120,000 or so clones, 92% of them singletons. This sample comprised peripheral blood, obtained on day 0 of AZD1222 vaccination. All receptors derive from an adult in good health. Each CDR3 is given with its conserved first and last residue. Fields, in order: V gene, clone size, J gene, D gene, CDR3 protein, CDR3 DNA. D genes are given only for firm matches. The size entry is marked missing in some rows and otherwise reads once, few, many or a size class.

v_call: TRBV10-3
clone_size: -
j_call: TRBJ2-5
d_call: -
cdr3_aa: CAIKGSGSQETQYF
cdr3_nt: TGTGCCATCAAAGGGAGTGGGAGTCAAGAGACCCAGTACTTC

v_call: TRBV24-1
clone_size: -
j_call: TRBJ2-7
d_call: -
cdr3_aa: CATSTRQDDEQYF
cdr3_nt: TGTGCCACCAGTACCCGACAGGATGACGAGCAGTACTTC

v_call: TRBV28
clone_size: -
j_call: TRBJ2-7
d_call: -
cdr3_aa: CASSLGFSYEQYF
cdr3_nt: TGTGCCAGCAGTTTAGGATTCTCCTACGAGCAGTACTTC

v_call: TRBV6-5
clone_size: few
j_call: TRBJ1-1
d_call: -
cdr3_aa: CASSYSIQGISEAFF
cdr3_nt: TGTGCCAGCAGTTACTCCATCCAGGGTATAAGTGAAGCTTTCTTT

v_call: TRBV18
clone_size: -
j_call: TRBJ1-2
d_call: -
cdr3_aa: CASSPGPLGDYGYTF
cdr3_nt: TGTGCCAGCTCACCGGGTCCCCTAGGGGACTATGGCTACACCTTC

v_call: TRBV5-6
clone_size: -
j_call: TRBJ2-7
d_call: TRBD1
cdr3_aa: CASSLVDRRRGEQYF
cdr3_nt: TGTGCCAGCAGCTTGGTGGACAGGCGAAGGGGCGAGCAGTACTTC

v_call: TRBV2
clone_size: -
j_call: TRBJ2-3
d_call: -
cdr3_aa: CASRGLTDTQYF
cdr3_nt: TGTGCCAGCAGGGGACTCACAGATACGCAGTATTTT

v_call: TRBV28
clone_size: -
j_call: TRBJ2-1
d_call: TRBD2
cdr3_aa: CASSSPAQAGGGEQFF
cdr3_nt: TGTGCCAGCAGTTCCCCGGCCCAAGCCGGGGGGGGTGAGCAGTTCTTC

v_call: TRBV25-1
clone_size: once
j_call: TRBJ1-2
d_call: -
cdr3_aa: CASSEHGGVYGYTF
cdr3_nt: TGTGCCAGCAGTGAACATGGCGGAGTCTATGGCTACACCTTC

v_call: TRBV7-9
clone_size: once
j_call: TRBJ2-7
d_call: -
cdr3_aa: CASSLGAWRGSYEQYF
cdr3_nt: TGTGCCAGCAGCTTAGGGGCCTGGCGGGGCTCCTACGAGCAGTACTTC

v_call: TRBV9
clone_size: -
j_call: TRBJ2-7
d_call: -
cdr3_aa: CASSGSGREQYF
cdr3_nt: TGTGCCAGCAGCGGTTCGGGCCGGGAGCAGTACTTC

v_call: TRBV28
clone_size: -
j_call: TRBJ2-3
d_call: -
cdr3_aa: CASSPDLTYTQYF
cdr3_nt: TGTGCCAGCAGCCCAGACTTAACTTATACGCAGTATTTT

v_call: TRBV4-1
clone_size: -
j_call: TRBJ2-3
d_call: TRBD2
cdr3_aa: CASSLWGTSGSTDTQYF
cdr3_nt: TGCGCCAGCAGCCTGTGGGGGACTAGCGGGAGCACAGATACGCAGTATTTT

v_call: TRBV19
clone_size: -
j_call: TRBJ1-5
d_call: -
cdr3_aa: CASSILVVNQPQHF
cdr3_nt: TGTGCCAGTAGTATATTGGTTGTCAATCAGCCCCAGCATTTT

v_call: TRBV10-3
clone_size: -
j_call: TRBJ1-3
d_call: TRBD1
cdr3_aa: CAISESTGGSGNTIYF
cdr3_nt: TGTGCCATCAGTGAGTCGACAGGGGGAAGTGGAAACACCATATATTTT

v_call: TRBV5-1
clone_size: -
j_call: TRBJ1-2
d_call: -
cdr3_aa: CASSLGQKGGYTF
cdr3_nt: TGCGCCAGCAGCTTGGGCCAGAAAGGAGGCTACACCTTC

v_call: TRBV4-2
clone_size: -
j_call: TRBJ2-3
d_call: -
cdr3_aa: CASSQRSDGDTQYF
cdr3_nt: TGTGCCAGCAGCCAAAGATCCGACGGAGATACGCAGTATTTT

v_call: TRBV3-1/TRBV3-2
clone_size: -
j_call: TRBJ1-3
d_call: -
cdr3_aa: CASSQGNTIYF
cdr3_nt: TGTGCCAGCAGCCAAGGGAACACCATATATTTT

v_call: TRBV10-1
clone_size: few
j_call: TRBJ1-6
d_call: -
cdr3_aa: CASSEMTGGPPNSPLHF
cdr3_nt: TGCGCCAGCAGTGAGATGACAGGTGGACCTCCCAATTCACCCCTCCACTTT

v_call: TRBV28
clone_size: -
j_call: TRBJ2-7
d_call: -
cdr3_aa: CASSLSTVGEQYF
cdr3_nt: TGTGCCAGCAGTTTATCTACAGTCGGCGAGCAGTACTTC

v_call: TRBV5-3
clone_size: -
j_call: TRBJ1-2
d_call: -
cdr3_aa: CARSCTGISRIYGYTF
cdr3_nt: TGTGCCAGAAGCTGTACAGGGATCTCCCGGATCTATGGCTACACCTTC

v_call: TRBV27
clone_size: -
j_call: TRBJ1-5
d_call: -
cdr3_aa: CASTLYSNQPQHF
cdr3_nt: TGTGCCAGCACCCTATATAGCAATCAGCCCCAGCATTTT

v_call: TRBV3-1/TRBV3-2
clone_size: -
j_call: TRBJ1-2
d_call: -
cdr3_aa: CASSLKPGTYTF
cdr3_nt: TGTGCCAGCAGTCTAAAACCGGGGACCTACACCTTC

v_call: TRBV24-1
clone_size: -
j_call: TRBJ2-7
d_call: -
cdr3_aa: CATSRDSYDEQYF
cdr3_nt: TGTGCCACCAGTAGGGACTCCTACGACGAGCAGTACTTC

v_call: TRBV2
clone_size: -
j_call: TRBJ1-3
d_call: -
cdr3_aa: CASREGSGNTIYF
cdr3_nt: TGTGCCAGCAGGGAGGGCAGTGGAAACACCATATATTTT

v_call: TRBV15
clone_size: -
j_call: TRBJ1-5
d_call: -
cdr3_aa: CATNEGVLNQPQHF
cdr3_nt: TGTGCCACCAACGAAGGGGTACTAAATCAGCCCCAGCATTTT

v_call: TRBV7-8
clone_size: -
j_call: TRBJ2-3
d_call: TRBD1
cdr3_aa: CASSLYRGVDTQYF
cdr3_nt: TGTGCCAGCAGCTTGTACAGGGGAGTGGATACGCAGTATTTT

v_call: TRBV4-1
clone_size: -
j_call: TRBJ1-1
d_call: -
cdr3_aa: CASSQVGQGLSEAFF
cdr3_nt: TGCGCCAGCAGCCAAGTAGGGCAGGGATTGTCTGAAGCTTTCTTT

v_call: TRBV27
clone_size: -
j_call: TRBJ2-1
d_call: TRBD1
cdr3_aa: CASSLPPSMGPRQGSYNEQFF
cdr3_nt: TGTGCCAGCAGTTTACCGCCCTCGATGGGCCCTAGACAGGGGTCCTACAATGAGCAGTTCTTC

v_call: TRBV2
clone_size: -
j_call: TRBJ1-5
d_call: -
cdr3_aa: CASRGLGNRPQHF
cdr3_nt: TGTGCCAGCAGGGGTCTCGGAAATCGGCCCCAGCATTTT

v_call: TRBV18
clone_size: once
j_call: TRBJ2-5
d_call: -
cdr3_aa: CASSAGLVETQYF
cdr3_nt: TGTGCCAGCTCAGCGGGATTGGTGGAGACCCAGTACTTC

v_call: TRBV7-8
clone_size: -
j_call: TRBJ2-2
d_call: -
cdr3_aa: CASSLAGNTGELFF
cdr3_nt: TGTGCCAGCAGCCTTGCAGGGAACACCGGGGAGCTGTTTTTT

v_call: TRBV2
clone_size: few
j_call: TRBJ2-2
d_call: -
cdr3_aa: CATGRDSPNTGELFF
cdr3_nt: TGTGCCACCGGGAGGGACAGCCCAAACACCGGGGAGCTGTTTTTT

v_call: TRBV11-2
clone_size: -
j_call: TRBJ2-1
d_call: -
cdr3_aa: CASSSQRAGYSSYNEQFF
cdr3_nt: TGTGCCAGCAGCTCCCAGCGGGCGGGCTATAGCTCCTACAATGAGCAGTTCTTC

v_call: TRBV10-3
clone_size: -
j_call: TRBJ1-4
d_call: -
cdr3_aa: CAISESETTAGREKLFF
cdr3_nt: TGTGCCATCAGTGAGTCGGAGACCACCGCAGGGAGAGAAAAACTGTTTTTT

v_call: TRBV2
clone_size: -
j_call: TRBJ1-2
d_call: -
cdr3_aa: CASSESAGMGYGYTF
cdr3_nt: TGTGCCAGCAGTGAGTCGGCAGGTATGGGCTATGGCTACACCTTC

v_call: TRBV5-1
clone_size: -
j_call: TRBJ2-7
d_call: -
cdr3_aa: CASRQGRGYEQYF
cdr3_nt: TGCGCCAGCAGACAGGGTCGGGGCTACGAGCAGTACTTC

v_call: TRBV7-3
clone_size: -
j_call: TRBJ2-1
d_call: TRBD2
cdr3_aa: CASSLTVLAKQFF
cdr3_nt: TGTGCCAGCAGCTTAACCGTACTAGCGAAGCAGTTCTTC

v_call: TRBV18
clone_size: -
j_call: TRBJ2-1
d_call: -
cdr3_aa: CASLSGSLEYNEQFF
cdr3_nt: TGTGCCAGCTTGTCAGGGTCATTGGAATACAATGAGCAGTTCTTC

v_call: TRBV9
clone_size: -
j_call: TRBJ2-5
d_call: TRBD2
cdr3_aa: CASSVATSGVPWGYQETQYF
cdr3_nt: TGTGCCAGCAGCGTAGCTACTAGCGGGGTACCTTGGGGGTACCAAGAGACCCAGTACTTC

v_call: TRBV7-9
clone_size: -
j_call: TRBJ1-1
d_call: -
cdr3_aa: CASSPTPRQALNTEAFF
cdr3_nt: TGTGCCAGCAGCCCCACACCTCGACAGGCTCTGAACACTGAAGCTTTCTTT

v_call: TRBV10-3
clone_size: -
j_call: TRBJ2-5
d_call: -
cdr3_aa: CAISPAGETQYF
cdr3_nt: TGTGCCATCAGTCCTGCGGGGGAGACCCAGTACTTC

v_call: TRBV5-1
clone_size: -
j_call: TRBJ1-1
d_call: -
cdr3_aa: CASSLNRMNTEAFF
cdr3_nt: TGCGCCAGCAGCTTGAACAGGATGAACACTGAAGCTTTCTTT

v_call: TRBV5-1
clone_size: -
j_call: TRBJ2-5
d_call: TRBD2
cdr3_aa: CASSLKFRAGVYRTQETQYF
cdr3_nt: TGCGCCAGCAGCTTGAAATTTAGGGCGGGAGTCTACCGAACCCAAGAGACCCAGTACTTC

v_call: TRBV14
clone_size: -
j_call: TRBJ2-5
d_call: -
cdr3_aa: CASSPRRAGETQYF
cdr3_nt: TGTGCCAGCAGCCCACGGAGGGCCGGGGAGACCCAGTACTTC

v_call: TRBV10-3
clone_size: -
j_call: TRBJ1-3
d_call: -
cdr3_aa: CATGEDRSGNTIYF
cdr3_nt: TGTGCCACCGGGGAGGACCGCTCTGGAAACACCATATATTTT

v_call: TRBV2
clone_size: -
j_call: TRBJ1-5
d_call: -
cdr3_aa: CASSARPGRNQPQHF
cdr3_nt: TGTGCCAGCAGCGCCCGACCAGGGCGCAATCAGCCCCAGCATTTT

v_call: TRBV24-1
clone_size: -
j_call: TRBJ2-3
d_call: TRBD2
cdr3_aa: CATSLSGRTDTQYF
cdr3_nt: TGTGCCACCAGCCTTAGCGGGAGGACAGATACGCAGTATTTT

v_call: TRBV9
clone_size: -
j_call: TRBJ1-1
d_call: -
cdr3_aa: CASSVGVDTEAFF
cdr3_nt: TGTGCCAGCAGCGTAGGAGTTGACACTGAAGCTTTCTTT

v_call: TRBV7-9
clone_size: -
j_call: TRBJ2-1
d_call: -
cdr3_aa: CASSYNFPGAGEQFF
cdr3_nt: TGTGCCAGCAGCTACAATTTTCCAGGGGCCGGTGAGCAGTTCTTC

v_call: TRBV7-2
clone_size: -
j_call: TRBJ2-7
d_call: -
cdr3_aa: CASSFRPNYEQYF
cdr3_nt: TGTGCCAGCAGCTTTAGGCCCAACTACGAGCAGTACTTC

v_call: TRBV6-1
clone_size: -
j_call: TRBJ2-1
d_call: -
cdr3_aa: CASSDRDFYNEQFF
cdr3_nt: TGTGCCAGCAGTGACAGGGACTTCTACAATGAGCAGTTCTTC

v_call: TRBV19
clone_size: -
j_call: TRBJ2-1
d_call: -
cdr3_aa: CASSMDKPEQFF
cdr3_nt: TGTGCCAGTAGTATGGACAAGCCCGAGCAGTTCTTC

v_call: TRBV30
clone_size: -
j_call: TRBJ1-3
d_call: -
cdr3_aa: CAWSPITGNTIYF
cdr3_nt: TGTGCCTGGAGCCCTATCACTGGAAACACCATATATTTT

v_call: TRBV24-1
clone_size: once
j_call: TRBJ2-3
d_call: -
cdr3_aa: CATSDAPRTQYF
cdr3_nt: TGTGCCACCAGTGATGCCCCTAGGACGCAGTATTTT

v_call: TRBV28
clone_size: -
j_call: TRBJ1-2
d_call: -
cdr3_aa: CASSSSNILQGFYGYTF
cdr3_nt: TGTGCCAGCAGTTCCTCTAACATTCTACAGGGATTCTATGGCTACACCTTC

v_call: TRBV7-5
clone_size: -
j_call: TRBJ2-7
d_call: -
cdr3_aa: CARSPLGTGSYEQYF
cdr3_nt: TGTGCCAGAAGCCCCCTCGGGACGGGGAGCTACGAGCAGTACTTC